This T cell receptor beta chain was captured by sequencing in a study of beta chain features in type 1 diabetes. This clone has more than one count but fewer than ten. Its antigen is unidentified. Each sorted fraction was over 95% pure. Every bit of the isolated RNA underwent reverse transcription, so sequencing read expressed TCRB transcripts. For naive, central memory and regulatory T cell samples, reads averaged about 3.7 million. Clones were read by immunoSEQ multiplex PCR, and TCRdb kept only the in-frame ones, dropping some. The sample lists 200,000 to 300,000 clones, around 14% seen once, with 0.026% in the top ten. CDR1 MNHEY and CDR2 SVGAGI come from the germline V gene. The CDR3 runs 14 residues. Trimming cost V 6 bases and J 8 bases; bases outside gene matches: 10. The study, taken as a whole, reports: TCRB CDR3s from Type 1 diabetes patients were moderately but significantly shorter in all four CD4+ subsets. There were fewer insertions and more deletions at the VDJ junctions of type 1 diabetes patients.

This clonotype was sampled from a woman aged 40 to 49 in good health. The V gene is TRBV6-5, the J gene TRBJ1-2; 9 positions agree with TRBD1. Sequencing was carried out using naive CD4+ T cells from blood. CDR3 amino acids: CASSPNTGTGGYTF. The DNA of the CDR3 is TGTGCCAGCAGCCCCAACACCGGGACAGGGGGCTACACCTTC.